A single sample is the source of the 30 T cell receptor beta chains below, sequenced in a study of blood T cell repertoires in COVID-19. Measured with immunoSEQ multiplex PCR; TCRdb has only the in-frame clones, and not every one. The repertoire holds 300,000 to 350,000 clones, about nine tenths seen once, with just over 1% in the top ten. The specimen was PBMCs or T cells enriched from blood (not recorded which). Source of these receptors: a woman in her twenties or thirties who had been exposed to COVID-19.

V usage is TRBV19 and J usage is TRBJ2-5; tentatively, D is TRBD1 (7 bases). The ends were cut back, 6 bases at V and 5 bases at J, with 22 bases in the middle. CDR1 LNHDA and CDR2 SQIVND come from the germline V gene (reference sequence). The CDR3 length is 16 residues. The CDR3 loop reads CASSPGVEGAIETQYF. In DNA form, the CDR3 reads TGTGCCAGTAGCCCAGGGGTGGAGGGGGCGATCGAGACCCAGTACTTC.

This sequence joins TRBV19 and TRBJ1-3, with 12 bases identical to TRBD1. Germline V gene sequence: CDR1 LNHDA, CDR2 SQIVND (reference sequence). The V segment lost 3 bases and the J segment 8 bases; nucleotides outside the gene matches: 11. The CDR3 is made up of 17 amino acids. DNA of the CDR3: TGTGCCAGTAGTATCCCACAAGCCGGGACAGGGGGCCACACCATATATTTT. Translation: CASSIPQAGTGGHTIYF.

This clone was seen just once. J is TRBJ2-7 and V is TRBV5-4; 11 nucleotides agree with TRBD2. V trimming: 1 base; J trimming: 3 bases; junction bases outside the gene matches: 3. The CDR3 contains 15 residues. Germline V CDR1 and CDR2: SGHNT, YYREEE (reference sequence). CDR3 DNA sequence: TGTGCCAGCAGCTTGTCCGGGACTAGCGGCTACGAGCAGTACTTC. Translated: CASSLSGTSGYEQYF.

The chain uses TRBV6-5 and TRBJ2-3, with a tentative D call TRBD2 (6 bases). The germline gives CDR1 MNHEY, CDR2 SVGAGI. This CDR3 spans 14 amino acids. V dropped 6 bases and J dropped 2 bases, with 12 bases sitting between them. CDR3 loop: CASRRTTTTDTQYF. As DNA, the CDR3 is TGTGCCAGCAGAAGGACTACAACCACAGATACGCAGTATTTT.

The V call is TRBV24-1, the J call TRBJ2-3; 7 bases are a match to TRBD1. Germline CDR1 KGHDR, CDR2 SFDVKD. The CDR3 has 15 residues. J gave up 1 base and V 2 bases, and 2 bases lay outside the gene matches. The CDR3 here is CATSDSGTGTDTQYF. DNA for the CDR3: TGTGCCACCAGTGATTCCGGGACAGGCACAGATACGCAGTATTTT.

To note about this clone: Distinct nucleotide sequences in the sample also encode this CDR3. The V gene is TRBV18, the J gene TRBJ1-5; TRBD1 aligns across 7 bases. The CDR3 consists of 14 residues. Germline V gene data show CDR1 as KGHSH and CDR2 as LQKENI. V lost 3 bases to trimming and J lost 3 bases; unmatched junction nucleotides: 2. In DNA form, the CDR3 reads TGTGCCAGCTCACCCACAGGGGCCAATCAGCCCCAGCATTTT. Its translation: CASSPTGANQPQHF.

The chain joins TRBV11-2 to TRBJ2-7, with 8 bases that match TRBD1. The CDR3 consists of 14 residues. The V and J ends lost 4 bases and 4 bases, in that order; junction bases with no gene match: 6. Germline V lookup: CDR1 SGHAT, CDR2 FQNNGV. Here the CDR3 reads CASSSGTGTYEQYF. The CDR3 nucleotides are TGTGCCAGCAGCTCCGGGACAGGAACGTACGAGCAGTACTTC.

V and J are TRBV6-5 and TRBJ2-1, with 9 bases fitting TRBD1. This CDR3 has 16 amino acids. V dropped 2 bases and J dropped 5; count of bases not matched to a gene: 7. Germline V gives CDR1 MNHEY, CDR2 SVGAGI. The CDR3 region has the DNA TGTGCCAGCAGTTACGTTTCTGGGACAGGGAACAATGAGCAGTTCTTC. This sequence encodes CASSYVSGTGNNEQFF.

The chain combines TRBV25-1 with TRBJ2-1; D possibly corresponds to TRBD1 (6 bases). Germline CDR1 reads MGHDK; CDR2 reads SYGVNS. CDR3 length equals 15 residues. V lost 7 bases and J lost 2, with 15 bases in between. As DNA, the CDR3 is TGTGCCAGCAAGCCCAGGGGAACCCCCTACAATGAGCAGTTCTTC. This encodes CASKPRGTPYNEQFF.

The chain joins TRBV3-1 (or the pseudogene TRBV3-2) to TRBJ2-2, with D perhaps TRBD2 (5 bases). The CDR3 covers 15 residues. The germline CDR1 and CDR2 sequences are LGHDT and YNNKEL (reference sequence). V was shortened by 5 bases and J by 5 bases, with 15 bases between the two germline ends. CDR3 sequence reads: CASSGRPSGTGELFF. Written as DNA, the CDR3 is TGTGCCAGCAGCGGAAGGCCCTCGGGGACCGGGGAGCTGTTTTTT.

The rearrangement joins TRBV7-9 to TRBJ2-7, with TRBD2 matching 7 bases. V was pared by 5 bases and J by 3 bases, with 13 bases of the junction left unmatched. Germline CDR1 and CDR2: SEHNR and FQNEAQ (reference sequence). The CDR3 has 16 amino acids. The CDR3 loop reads CASSGTTSPPFYEQYF. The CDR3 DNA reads TGTGCCAGCAGCGGGACGACTAGCCCGCCCTTCTACGAGCAGTACTTC.

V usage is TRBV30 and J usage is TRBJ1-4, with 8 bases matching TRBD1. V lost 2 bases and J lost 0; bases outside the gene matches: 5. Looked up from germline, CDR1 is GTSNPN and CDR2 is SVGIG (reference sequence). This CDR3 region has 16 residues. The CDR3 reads CAWSSRQGPTNEKLFF. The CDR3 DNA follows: TGTGCCTGGAGTTCACGACAGGGGCCAACTAATGAAAAACTGTTTTTT.

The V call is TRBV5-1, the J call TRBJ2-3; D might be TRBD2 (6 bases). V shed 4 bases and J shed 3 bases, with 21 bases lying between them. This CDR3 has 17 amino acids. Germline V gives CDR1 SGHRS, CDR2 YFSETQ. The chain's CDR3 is CASSPNSGQGQTDTQYF. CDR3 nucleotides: TGCGCCAGCAGCCCGAACAGCGGGCAGGGTCAGACAGATACGCAGTATTTT. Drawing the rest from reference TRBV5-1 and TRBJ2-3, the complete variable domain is KAGVTQTPRYLIKTRGQQVTLSCSPISGHRSVSWYQQTPGQGLQFLFEYFSETQRNKGNFPGRFSGRQFSNSRSEMNVSTLELGDSALYLCASSPNSGQGQTDTQYFGPGTRLTVL.

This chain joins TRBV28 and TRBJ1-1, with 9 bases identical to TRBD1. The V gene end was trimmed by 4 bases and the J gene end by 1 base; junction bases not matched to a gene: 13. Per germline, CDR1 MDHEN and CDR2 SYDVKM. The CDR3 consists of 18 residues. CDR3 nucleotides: TGTGCCAGCAGTTCCTCCGGGACAGGGCTTTTCGGGAACACTGAAGCTTTCTTT. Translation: CASSSSGTGLFGNTEAFF. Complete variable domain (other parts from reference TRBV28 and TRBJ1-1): DVKVTQSSRYLVKRTGEKVFLECVQDMDHENMFWYRQDPGLGLRLIYFSYDVKMKEKGDIPEGYSVSREKKERFSLILESASTNQTSMYLCASSSSGTGLFGNTEAFFGQGTRLTVV.

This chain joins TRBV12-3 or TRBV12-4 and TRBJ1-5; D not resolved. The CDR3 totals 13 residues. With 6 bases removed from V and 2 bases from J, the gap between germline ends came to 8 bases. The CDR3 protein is CASSLYGNQPQHF. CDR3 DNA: TGTGCCAGCAGCCTCTATGGCAATCAGCCCCAGCATTTT.

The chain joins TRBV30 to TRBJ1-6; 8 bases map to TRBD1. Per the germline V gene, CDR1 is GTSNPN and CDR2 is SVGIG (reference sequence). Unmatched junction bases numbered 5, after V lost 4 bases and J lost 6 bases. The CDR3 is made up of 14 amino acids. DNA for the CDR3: TGTGCCTGGACGGCGACAGGGGCTAATTCACCCCTCCACTTT. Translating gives CAWTATGANSPLHF.

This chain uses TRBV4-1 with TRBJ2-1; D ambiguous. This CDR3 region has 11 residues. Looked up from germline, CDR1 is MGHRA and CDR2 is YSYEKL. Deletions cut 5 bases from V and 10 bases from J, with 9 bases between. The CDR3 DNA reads TGCGCCAGCAGCTCTCTGGGCGAGCAGTTCTTC. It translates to CASSSLGEQFF.

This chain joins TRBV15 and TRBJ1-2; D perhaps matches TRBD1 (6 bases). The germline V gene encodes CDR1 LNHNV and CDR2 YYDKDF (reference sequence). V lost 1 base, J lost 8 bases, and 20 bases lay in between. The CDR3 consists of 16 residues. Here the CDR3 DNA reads TGTGCCACCAGCAGAGGAAGGGGCGGGGGCGCGGAAGGCTACACCTTC. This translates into CATSRGRGGGAEGYTF. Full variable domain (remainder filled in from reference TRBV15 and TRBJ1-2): DAMVIQNPRYQVTQFGKPVTLSCSQTLNHNVMYWYQQKSSQAPKLLFHYYDKDFNNEADTPDNFQSRRPNTSFCFLDIRSPGLGDTAMYLCATSRGRGGGAEGYTFGSGTRLTVV.

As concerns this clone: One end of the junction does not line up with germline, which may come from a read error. Written as DNA, the CDR3 is TGCGCCAGCAGTCCCGGGACTAGCTCCCACGAGCAGTACTTC. It is translated as CASSPGTSSHEQYF. This chain joins TRBV5-1 and TRBJ2-7, with 9 bases lining up with TRBD2. Germline V gives CDR1 SGHRS, CDR2 YFSETQ. The CDR3 runs 14 residues.

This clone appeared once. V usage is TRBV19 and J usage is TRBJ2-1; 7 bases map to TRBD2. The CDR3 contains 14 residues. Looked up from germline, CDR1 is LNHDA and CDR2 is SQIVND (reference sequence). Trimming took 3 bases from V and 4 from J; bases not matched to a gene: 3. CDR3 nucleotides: TGTGCCAGTAGTATGACTAGCCAATACAATGAGCAGTTCTTC. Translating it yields CASSMTSQYNEQFF.

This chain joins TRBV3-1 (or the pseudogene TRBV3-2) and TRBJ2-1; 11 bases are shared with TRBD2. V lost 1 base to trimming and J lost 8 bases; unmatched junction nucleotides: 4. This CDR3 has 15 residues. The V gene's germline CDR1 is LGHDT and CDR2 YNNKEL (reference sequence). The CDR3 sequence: CASSQGLAGGYEQFF. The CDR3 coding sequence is TGTGCCAGCAGCCAAGGGTTAGCGGGAGGGTATGAGCAGTTCTTC.

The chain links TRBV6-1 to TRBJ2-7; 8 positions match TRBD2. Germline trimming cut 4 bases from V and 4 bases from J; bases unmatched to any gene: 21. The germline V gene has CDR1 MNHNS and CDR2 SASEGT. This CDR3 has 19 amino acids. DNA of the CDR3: TGTGCCAGCAGTGCACACCTATTAGCGGGAATCATTCCCCTATACGAGCAGTACTTC. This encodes CASSAHLLAGIIPLYEQYF.

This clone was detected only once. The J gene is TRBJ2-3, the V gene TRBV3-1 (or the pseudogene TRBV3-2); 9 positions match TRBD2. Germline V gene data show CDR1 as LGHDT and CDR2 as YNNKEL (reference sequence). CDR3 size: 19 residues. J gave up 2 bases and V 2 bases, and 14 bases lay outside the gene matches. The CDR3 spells CASSQSIKDSGSSTDTQYF. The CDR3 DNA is TGTGCCAGCAGCCAATCCATAAAAGATAGCGGGAGTTCCACAGATACGCAGTATTTT.

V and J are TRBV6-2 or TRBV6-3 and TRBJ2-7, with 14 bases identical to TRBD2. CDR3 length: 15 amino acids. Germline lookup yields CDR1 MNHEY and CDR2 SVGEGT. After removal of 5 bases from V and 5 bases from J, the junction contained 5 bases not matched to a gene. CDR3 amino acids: CASSQGTSGSDEQYF. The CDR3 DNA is TGTGCCAGCAGTCAAGGGACTAGCGGGAGTGACGAGCAGTACTTC.

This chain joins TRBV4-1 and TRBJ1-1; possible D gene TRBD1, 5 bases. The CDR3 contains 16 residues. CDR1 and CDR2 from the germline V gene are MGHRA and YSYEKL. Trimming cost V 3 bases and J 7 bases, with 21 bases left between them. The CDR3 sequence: CASSQEHGGDYGEAFF. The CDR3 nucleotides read TGCGCCAGCAGCCAGGAGCATGGGGGGGATTACGGTGAAGCTTTCTTT.

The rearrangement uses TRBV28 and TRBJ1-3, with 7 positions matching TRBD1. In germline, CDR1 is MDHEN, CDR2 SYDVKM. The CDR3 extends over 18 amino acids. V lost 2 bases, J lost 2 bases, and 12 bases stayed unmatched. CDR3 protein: CASSLPGQSGSAGNTIYF. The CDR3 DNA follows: TGTGCCAGCAGTTTACCGGGACAGAGTGGGTCGGCTGGAAACACCATATATTTT.

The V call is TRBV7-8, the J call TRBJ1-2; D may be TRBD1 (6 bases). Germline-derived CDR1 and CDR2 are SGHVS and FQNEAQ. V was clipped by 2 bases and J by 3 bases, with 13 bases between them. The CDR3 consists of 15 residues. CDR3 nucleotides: TGTGCCAGCAGCTTATGGGCAGGGGACCACTATGGCTACACCTTC. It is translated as CASSLWAGDHYGYTF.

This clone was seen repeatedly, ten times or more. CDR3 nucleotides: TGTGCCAGCAGCCCCACCCAGGGGGGAAACACCATATATTTT. This encodes CASSPTQGGNTIYF. The gene calls are TRBV6-5 and TRBJ1-3; weak D call: TRBD1 (6 bases). Germline CDR1 is MNHEY and CDR2 is SVGAGI. Trimming shortened V by 6 bases and J by 4 bases, and 13 bases separated the two germline ends. This CDR3 spans 14 amino acids.

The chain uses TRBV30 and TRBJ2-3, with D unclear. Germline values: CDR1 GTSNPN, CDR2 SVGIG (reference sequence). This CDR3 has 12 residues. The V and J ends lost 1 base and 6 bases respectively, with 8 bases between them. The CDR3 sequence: CAWSASSDTQYF. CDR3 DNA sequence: TGTGCCTGGAGTGCCTCTTCCGATACGCAGTATTTT.

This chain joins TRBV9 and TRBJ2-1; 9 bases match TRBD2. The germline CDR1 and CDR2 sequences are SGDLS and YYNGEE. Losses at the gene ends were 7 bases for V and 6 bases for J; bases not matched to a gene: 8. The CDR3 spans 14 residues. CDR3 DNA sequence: TGTGCCAGCTCGCTGGGGACTAGCAGCAATGAGCAGTTCTTC. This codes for CASSLGTSSNEQFF.